A single T cell receptor beta chain is shown here with its context. CDR1 and CDR2 from the germline V gene are MGHRA and YSYEKL. V lost 4 bases and J lost 8, with 14 bases in between. This CDR3 has 14 amino acids. These data are taken from a study of blood T cell repertoires in COVID-19. Data came from immunoSEQ multiplex PCR; TCRdb stores just in-frame clones and leaves some out. The sample yields about 34,000 clones, roughly three quarters seen once. This chain joins TRBV4-1 and TRBJ1-4, with D possibly being TRBD1 (6 bases). The clonotype was recovered from a human donor in a cohort sampled during active COVID-19. Sequenced material: peripheral blood. CDR3 residues: CASSLTGSGEKLFF. The CDR3 DNA sequence: TGCGCCAGCAGCCTAACAGGGTCGGGCGAAAAACTGTTTTTT.